This T cell receptor beta chain emerged from a study of T cell repertoires and leukemia-associated antigens. Study-wide findings and caveats: Vbeta, Jbeta, VDJ rearrangement and unique CDR3 counts did not differ significantly across four groups.

This clonotype is medium-sized by share. The target antigen is unknown. TCRdb ran MiXCR on the 5' RACE reads and lists one entry per CDR3 protein. Among over 8,500 distinct CDR3 sequences listed, roughly 40% were seen once. This TCR was recovered from a female donor in good health. The material sequenced was CD3+ T cells sorted from blood and cultured.

Here the CDR3 reads CSARTGGPDTQYF. Here the CDR3 DNA reads TGCAGTGCTAGAACAGGGGGCCCAGATACGCAGTATTTT. The rearrangement uses TRBV20-1 and TRBJ2-3, with 9 bases that match TRBD1. The germline CDR1 and CDR2 sequences are DFQATT and SNEGSKA (reference sequence). J gave up 4 bases and V 2 bases, and 1 base lay outside the gene matches. This CDR3 is built from 13 residues.